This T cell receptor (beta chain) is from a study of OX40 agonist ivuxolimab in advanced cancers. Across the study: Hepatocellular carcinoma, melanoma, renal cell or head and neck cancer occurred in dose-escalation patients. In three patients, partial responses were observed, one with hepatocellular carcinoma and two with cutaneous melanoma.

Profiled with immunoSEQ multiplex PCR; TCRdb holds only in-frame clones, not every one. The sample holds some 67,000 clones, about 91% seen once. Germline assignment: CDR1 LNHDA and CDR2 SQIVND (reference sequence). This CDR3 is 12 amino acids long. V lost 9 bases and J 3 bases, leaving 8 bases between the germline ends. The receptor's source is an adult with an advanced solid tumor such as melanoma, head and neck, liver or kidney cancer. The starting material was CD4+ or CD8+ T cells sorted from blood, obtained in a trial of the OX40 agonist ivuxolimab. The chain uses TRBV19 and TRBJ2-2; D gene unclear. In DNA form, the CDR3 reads TGTGCCAGCCTACGGGACACCGGGGAGCTGTTTTTT. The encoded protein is CASLRDTGELFF.